A single sample is the source of the 20 T cell receptor beta chains below, sequenced in a study of blood T cell repertoires in COVID-19. Here immunoSEQ multiplex PCR was the method, and the copy in TCRdb shows in-frame clones only, minus some. Here the sample spans 110,000 to 150,000 clones, 70% to 90% being singletons. The sequenced material came from peripheral blood. The origin of the receptors is a human donor in a cohort sampled during active COVID-19.

This clone was picked up a small number of times. This rearrangement joins TRBV3-1 (or the pseudogene TRBV3-2) to TRBJ2-5; D gene unclear. This CDR3 is built from 15 residues. The V end lost 0 bases, the J end lost 3 bases, and 11 bases lay between the germline ends. From germline, CDR1 is LGHDT and CDR2 YNNKEL (reference sequence). CDR3 in DNA: TGTGCCAGCAGCCAAGATCGGGTCTCCAAAGAGACCCAGTACTTC. Translating it yields CASSQDRVSKETQYF.

The chain employs TRBV6-5 and TRBJ1-1; 7 nucleotides match TRBD1. Germline V CDR1 and CDR2: MNHEY, SVGAGI. This CDR3 is built from 15 residues. V was clipped by 5 bases and J by 0 bases; unmatched bases: 6. The CDR3 reads CASSPGTAMNTEAFF. CDR3 DNA sequence: TGTGCCAGCAGTCCGGGGACAGCCATGAACACTGAAGCTTTCTTT.

The chain carries TRBV10-3 and TRBJ2-2; D remains unclear. V gave up 5 bases and J gave up 6 bases, with 10 bases separating them. The CDR3 covers 13 residues. Germline CDR1 reads ENHRY; CDR2 reads SYGVKD. The CDR3 reads CAISSQVSGELFF. The CDR3 DNA reads TGTGCCATCAGTTCCCAGGTGTCCGGGGAGCTGTTTTTT.

The chain carries TRBV5-4 and TRBJ1-2; possibly TRBD1 for D (6 bases). Looked up from germline, CDR1 is SGHNT and CDR2 is YYREEE (reference sequence). Trimming pared 0 bases from V and 4 bases from J, leaving 10 bases between. CDR3 length: 14 residues. The CDR3 DNA reads TGTGCCAGCAGCTTGGGGGGGCCGCTCTATGGCTACACCTTC. Protein: CASSLGGPLYGYTF.

V is TRBV5-1 and J is TRBJ2-7; no definite D call. Germline V gives CDR1 SGHRS, CDR2 YFSETQ. V was cut by 0 bases and J by 2 bases, with 6 bases left in between. This CDR3 has 13 residues. CDR3 bases: TGCGCCAGCAGCTTGGGGAGTACCTACGAGCAGTACTTC. Its translation is CASSLGSTYEQYF.

V is TRBV30 and J is TRBJ1-5, with 8 bases lining up with TRBD1. CDR3 length: 13 amino acids. The J segment lost 9 bases and the V segment lost 5 bases, leaving 9 bases of the junction unmatched. Looked up from germline, CDR1 is GTSNPN and CDR2 is SVGIG (reference sequence). Written as DNA, the CDR3 is TGTGCCTGGGCGACAGGGGCGGTTGGGCCCCAGCATTTT. This translates into CAWATGAVGPQHF.

V and J are TRBV28 and TRBJ2-7, with D maybe TRBD2 (6 bases). Germline lookup yields CDR1 MDHEN and CDR2 SYDVKM. V lost 7 bases and J 6 bases, leaving 10 bases between the germline ends. The CDR3 is 11 amino acids. CDR3 sequence: CASTPGVEQYF. The CDR3 nucleotides are TGTGCCAGCACCCCGGGGGTCGAGCAGTACTTC.

The rearrangement uses TRBV5-8 and TRBJ2-2, with 8 nucleotides matching TRBD1. The CDR3 covers 19 residues. The V segment lost 0 bases and the J segment 4 bases; nucleotides outside the gene matches: 14. CDR1 and CDR2 (germline): SGHTS, YDEGEE. The CDR3 nucleotides are TGTGCCAGCAGCTTGGTCCAGGGGGCGTTAATCTTCAGCACCGGGGAGCTGTTTTTT. Its protein product is CASSLVQGALIFSTGELFF.

This chain uses TRBV19 with TRBJ1-2; D is unresolved. This CDR3 has 10 residues. The V gene lost 6 bases and the J gene lost 6 bases, with 5 bases spanning the gap. CDR1 is LNHDA and CDR2 is SQIVND in the germline V gene (reference sequence). CDR3 sequence: CASSINGYTF. The CDR3 region has the DNA TGTGCCAGTAGCATCAATGGCTACACCTTC.

J is TRBJ1-3 and V is TRBV29-1; a possible D gene is TRBD1 (5 bases). In germline, CDR1 is SQVTM, CDR2 ANQGSEA. Trimming took off 6 bases at V and 0 bases at J, with 12 bases between the two ends. The CDR3 loop spans 14 amino acids. The CDR3 loop is CSVGSGDSGNTIYF. The DNA for the CDR3 is TGCAGCGTGGGGTCGGGGGACTCTGGAAACACCATATATTTT.

The J gene is TRBJ2-6, the V gene TRBV18; 7 bases align to TRBD1. With V trimmed by 3 bases and J by 0 bases, 8 bases remained unmatched. Germline CDR1 is KGHSH and CDR2 is LQKENI. The CDR3 is 18 residues long. In DNA form, the CDR3 reads TGTGCCAGCTCACCTTTTGGGACAGCCAGCTCTGGGGCCAACGTCCTGACTTTC. Amino acids: CASSPFGTASSGANVLTF.

The chain employs TRBV6-1 and TRBJ1-1; no clear D. From germline, CDR1 is MNHNS and CDR2 SASEGT. The CDR3 totals 13 residues. Trimming left V 3 bases short and J 1 base short, with 6 bases between. The CDR3 region has the DNA TGTGCCAGCAGTGATATGGCGAACACTGAAGCTTTCTTT. Protein product: CASSDMANTEAFF.

This rearrangement joins TRBV5-1 to TRBJ2-5, with a weak D call TRBD2 (6 bases). CDR1 is SGHRS and CDR2 is YFSETQ in the germline V gene. This CDR3 is 14 amino acids long. V was trimmed by 7 bases and J by 4 bases, leaving 17 bases between them. The CDR3 spells CASEVGGPGETQYF. The CDR3 DNA reads TGCGCCAGCGAGGTAGGAGGGCCGGGAGAGACCCAGTACTTC. Complete variable domain (other parts from reference TRBV5-1 and TRBJ2-5): KAGVTQTPRYLIKTRGQQVTLSCSPISGHRSVSWYQQTPGQGLQFLFEYFSETQRNKGNFPGRFSGRQFSNSRSEMNVSTLELGDSALYLCASEVGGPGETQYFGPGTRLLVL.

The genes are TRBV5-1 and TRBJ2-2; 15 bases line up with TRBD2. The trim removed 4 bases at V and 6 bases at J, leaving 7 bases unmatched. Germline CDR1 reads SGHRS; CDR2 reads YFSETQ. The CDR3 is 17 amino acids. This chain's CDR3 is CASSGLAGGFGPGELFF. The CDR3 DNA is TGCGCCAGCAGCGGACTAGCGGGAGGGTTTGGTCCCGGGGAGCTGTTTTTT.

V is TRBV11-2 and J is TRBJ1-1, with D maybe TRBD1 (6 bases). V was shortened by 0 bases and J by 6 bases, with 23 bases between the two germline ends. From germline, CDR1 is SGHAT and CDR2 FQNNGV. This CDR3 is 18 amino acids long. CDR3 sequence: CASSLDMSRGRGNPEAFF. In nucleotides, the CDR3 is TGTGCCAGCAGCTTAGATATGAGTAGAGGCAGGGGAAACCCTGAAGCTTTCTTT.

The chain uses TRBV5-4 and TRBJ2-7, with 16 bases aligning to TRBD2. The V segment lost 4 bases and the J segment 0 bases; nucleotides outside the gene matches: 4. This CDR3 is 17 amino acids long. Germline V gene sequence: CDR1 SGHNT, CDR2 YYREEE (reference sequence). CDR3 bases: TGTGCCAGCAGCGCGGGACTAGCGGGGGGGTCCTCCTACGAGCAGTACTTC. Protein sequence: CASSAGLAGGSSYEQYF.

The chain uses TRBV9 and TRBJ2-5, with a possible D match to TRBD2 (6 bases). This CDR3 has 13 amino acids. The germline V gene has CDR1 SGDLS and CDR2 YYNGEE. Trimming pared 2 bases from V and 4 bases from J, leaving 9 bases between. The CDR3 loop is CASSVGLVETQYF. The CDR3 region has the DNA TGTGCCAGCAGCGTGGGACTCGTAGAGACCCAGTACTTC. Full variable domain (remainder filled in from reference TRBV9 and TRBJ2-5): DSGVTQTPKHLITATGQRVTLRCSPRSGDLSVYWYQQSLDQGLQFLIQYYNGEERAKGNILERFSAQQFPDLHSELNLSSLELGDSALYFCASSVGLVETQYFGPGTRLLVL.

The rearrangement uses TRBV6-1 and TRBJ1-2, with D unclear. Germline CDR1 is MNHNS and CDR2 is SASEGT. The CDR3 contains 14 residues. V lost 2 bases to trimming and J lost 1 base, with 8 bases between them. DNA for the CDR3: TGTGCCAGCAGTGAATACAGAGTTAACTATGGCTACACCTTC. This encodes CASSEYRVNYGYTF.

This clone was observed a single time. The chain links TRBV7-9 to TRBJ2-7; 8 nucleotides agree with TRBD2. Germline values: CDR1 SEHNR, CDR2 FQNEAQ (reference sequence). J was trimmed by 1 base and V by 5 bases; bases with no gene match: 7. CDR3 length equals 15 residues. The CDR3 is CASSPGGVLSYEQYF. CDR3 nucleotide sequence: TGTGCCAGCAGCCCGGGGGGGGTTTTGTCCTACGAGCAGTACTTC.

This chain links TRBV7-6 with TRBJ1-5; tentative D call: TRBD1 (6 bases). The V gene lost 1 base and the J gene lost 2 bases, with 9 bases spanning the gap. The CDR3 runs 15 residues. The germline V gene has CDR1 SGHVS and CDR2 FNYEAQ. As DNA, the CDR3 is TGTGCCAGCAGCTTAGGGGCAGGGGGCAATCAGCCCCAGCATTTT. Protein: CASSLGAGGNQPQHF.